A single sample is the source of the 10 T cell receptor beta chains below, sequenced in a study of cytomegalovirus exposure and HLA in healthy donors. PCR primers comprised 60 Vbeta and 13 Jbeta primers. Profiling relied on immunoSEQ multiplex PCR, and the TCRdb table lists in-frame clones only, not all of them. Found here are 130,000 to 150,000 clones, approximately 81% of them singletons; the top ten hold approximately 4.2%. The specimen sequenced was PBMCs. The receptors were gathered from a woman between 40 and 50 years old in good health and CMV-seropositive.

The genes are TRBV28 and TRBJ1-1, with 9 nucleotides matching TRBD1. Germline values: CDR1 MDHEN, CDR2 SYDVKM. V lost 6 bases to trimming and J lost 3 bases; unmatched junction nucleotides: 5. The CDR3 totals 14 residues. In DNA form, the CDR3 reads TGTGCCAGCAGAACACAGGGGGCGCACACTGAAGCTTTCTTT. Its protein is CASRTQGAHTEAFF.

V and J are TRBV30 and TRBJ2-3; 16 positions match TRBD2. The CDR3 is made up of 15 amino acids. Germline V gives CDR1 GTSNPN, CDR2 SVGIG (reference sequence). V shed 8 bases, J shed 2 bases, and the junction held 4 bases outside the gene matches. This CDR3 is CAVGTSGRATDTQYF. DNA for the CDR3: TGTGCCGTAGGGACTAGCGGGAGGGCCACAGATACGCAGTATTTT.

The gene calls are TRBV19 and TRBJ1-1; 7 positions agree with TRBD1. V was pared by 4 bases and J by 4 bases, with 6 bases of the junction left unmatched. There are 14 residues in the CDR3. The germline gives CDR1 LNHDA, CDR2 SQIVND (reference sequence). CDR3 nucleotides: TGTGCCAGTAGTAACTCTCGACAGGGCACTGAAGCTTTCTTT. Translated, it gives CASSNSRQGTEAFF. Full variable domain (remainder filled in from reference TRBV19 and TRBJ1-1): DGGITQSPKYLFRKEGQNVTLSCEQNLNHDAMYWYRQDPGQGLRLIYYSQIVNDFQKGDIAEGYSVSREKKESFPLTVTSAQKNPTAFYLCASSNSRQGTEAFFGQGTRLTVV.

This chain uses TRBV28 with TRBJ1-2; D ambiguous. The germline CDR1 and CDR2 sequences are MDHEN and SYDVKM. CDR3 size: 14 residues. V gave up 4 bases and J gave up 5 bases, with 14 bases separating them. This chain's CDR3 is CASSSPPLQYGYTF. The CDR3 DNA is TGTGCCAGCAGTTCCCCGCCCCTGCAGTATGGCTACACCTTC.

J is TRBJ1-2 and V is TRBV7-9; no firm D call. The V end lost 5 bases, the J end lost 3 bases, and 13 bases lay between the germline ends. This CDR3 contains 14 residues. The germline CDR1 and CDR2 sequences are SEHNR and FQNEAQ (reference sequence). CDR3 sequence: CASSSPTSHYGYTF. CDR3 DNA sequence: TGTGCCAGCAGCAGTCCCACAAGTCACTATGGCTACACCTTC.

Only a few counts were recorded for this clone. This chain joins TRBV27 and TRBJ2-2, with D tentatively TRBD1 (6 bases). Germline lookup yields CDR1 MNHEY and CDR2 SMNVEV (reference sequence). V lost 3 bases and J 7 bases, leaving 15 bases between the germline ends. This CDR3 has 15 amino acids. CDR3 amino acids: CASSFQDTGHGELFF. CDR3 DNA sequence: TGTGCCAGCAGTTTTCAGGACACGGGACACGGGGAGCTGTTTTTT.

This clone was seen many times. Additional DNA sequences in this sample encode the identical CDR3. The chain couples TRBV6-5 to TRBJ2-7, with D hard to call. The V gene's germline CDR1 is MNHEY and CDR2 SVGAGI. The CDR3 is 11 residues long. V lost 6 bases to trimming and J lost 4 bases, with 7 bases between them. For the CDR3, the DNA is TGTGCCAGCAGGACTTCATACGAGCAGTACTTC. Its translation is CASRTSYEQYF.

The chain employs TRBV6-1 and TRBJ1-1; D gene unclear. The germline V gene has CDR1 MNHNS and CDR2 SASEGT. This CDR3 region has 14 residues. V shed 7 bases and J shed 7 bases, with 19 bases lying between them. In DNA form, the CDR3 reads TGTGCCAGCATTAACCTTAAAGGTTCGGGTGAAGCTTTCTTT. Translating gives CASINLKGSGEAFF.

For this clone: Other DNA sequences from this sample encode an identical CDR3 as well. This chain uses TRBV6-5 with TRBJ2-7, with D tentatively TRBD1 (6 bases). Trimming removed 6 bases from V and 4 bases from J, with 13 bases in between. CDR3 size: 13 residues. CDR1 and CDR2 (germline): MNHEY, SVGAGI. The CDR3 is CASRRQEAYEQYF. As DNA, the CDR3 is TGTGCCAGCAGGAGACAGGAAGCTTACGAGCAGTACTTC.

This clone was seen a single time. The chain joins TRBV4-1 to TRBJ2-7; D may be TRBD2 (5 bases). The CDR3 is made up of 13 amino acids. The germline CDR1 and CDR2 sequences are MGHRA and YSYEKL. V was cut by 1 base and J by 4 bases, with 8 bases left in between. The CDR3 here is CASSQAGFYEQYF. The CDR3 DNA is TGCGCCAGCAGCCAAGCGGGGTTTTACGAGCAGTACTTC.